This T cell receptor beta chain was obtained from a study of blood T cell repertoires in COVID-19. For the study at large: From T cells, B-cell-depleted T cells, or PBMCs came the material, which was cDNA or gDNA.

Per the authors' pipeline: Amplification of reference gene primers provided the estimated nucleated cell counts. Some clones are missing from TCRdb's copy, which holds only in-frame ones; the method was immunoSEQ multiplex PCR. V and J calls and clone size are copied from that table; D and trimming were computed from the DNA. The sample lists roughly 140,000 clones, 75% to 90% occurring once. The CDR3 contains 17 residues. The germline V gene encodes CDR1 SGHTA and CDR2 FQGTGA. Trimming cost V 2 bases and J 3 bases; bases outside gene matches: 9. The sequencing input was peripheral blood. This TCR came from a man between 65 and 85 years old who had recovered from COVID-19. This chain uses TRBV7-3 with TRBJ2-1, with TRBD2 matching 8 bases. CDR3 residues: CASSLGGTSGVYNEQFF. CDR3 nucleotides: TGTGCCAGCAGCTTAGGGGGAACTAGCGGAGTCTACAATGAGCAGTTCTTC.